This note documents a single T cell receptor beta chain sequence. This entry is derived from a study of naive and memory T cell subsets. Both TRBC1 and TRBC2 were covered by a beta constant-region primer of two equimolar oligonucleotides. Nested alpha and beta constant-region primers with the SP2 primer drove four PCR rounds on ligated cDNA. In TCRdb, the UMI-ligation and nested PCR reads were re-called with MiXCR into one record per CDR3 protein. The data contain some 85,000 distinct CDR3 sequences, approximately 14% of them seen just once; the ten biggest clones take up about 0.9%. This CDR3 contains 15 residues. In germline, CDR1 is LGHNA, CDR2 YNFKEQ. Trimming at V came to 4 bases and at J to 5 bases, leaving 6 bases not matched to a gene.

Sequences were obtained from central memory CD4+ T cells from blood. V and J are TRBV4-2 and TRBJ2-5; 11 nucleotides agree with TRBD2. The receptor was derived from a human donor in good health. CDR3 amino acids: CASSRTSGSSETQYF. DNA for the CDR3: TGTGCCAGCAGCCGAACTAGCGGGAGTTCGGAGACCCAGTACTTC.